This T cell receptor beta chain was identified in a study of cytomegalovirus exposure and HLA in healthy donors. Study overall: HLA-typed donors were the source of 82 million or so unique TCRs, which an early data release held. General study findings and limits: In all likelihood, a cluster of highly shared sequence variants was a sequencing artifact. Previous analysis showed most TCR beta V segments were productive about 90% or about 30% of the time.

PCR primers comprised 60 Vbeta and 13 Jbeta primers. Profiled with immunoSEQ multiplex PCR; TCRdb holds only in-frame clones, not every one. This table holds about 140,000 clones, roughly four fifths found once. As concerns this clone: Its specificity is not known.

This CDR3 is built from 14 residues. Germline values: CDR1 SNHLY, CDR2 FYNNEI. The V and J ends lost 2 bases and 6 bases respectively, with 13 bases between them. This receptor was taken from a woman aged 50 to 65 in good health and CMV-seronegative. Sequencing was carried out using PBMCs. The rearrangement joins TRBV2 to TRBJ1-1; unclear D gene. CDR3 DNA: TGTGCCAGCAGTGAACAGGTGATCCATGCTGAAGCTTTCTTT. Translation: CASSEQVIHAEAFF.